These 16 T cell receptor beta chains originate from one sample sequenced in a study of blood T cell repertoires in COVID-19. Using immunoSEQ multiplex PCR, the repertoire was profiled, and TCRdb retains in-frame clones only, with some absent. The profile shows 90,000 to 120,000 clones, about 85% of them singletons. Material for sequencing was peripheral blood. The receptors shown here come from a human donor in a cohort sampled during active COVID-19.

A remark on this clone: Other DNA sequences in this specimen translate into the identical CDR3. V and J are TRBV7-9 and TRBJ1-2, with a weak D call TRBD1 (5 bases). The V gene lost 5 bases and the J gene lost 0 bases, with 7 bases spanning the gap. Germline CDR1 SEHNR, CDR2 FQNEAQ (reference sequence). This CDR3 is built from 13 residues. The CDR3 bases are TGTGCCAGCAGCCCAGGGTCTAACTATGGCTACACCTTC. Its protein is CASSPGSNYGYTF.

The chain employs TRBV7-9 and TRBJ1-2, with D unresolved. CDR1 is SEHNR and CDR2 is FQNEAQ in the germline V gene (reference sequence). This CDR3 has 14 amino acids. The V and J ends lost 1 base and 0 bases respectively, with 6 bases between them. This CDR3 is CASSLDTANYGYTF. CDR3 DNA sequence: TGTGCCAGCAGCTTAGACACAGCTAACTATGGCTACACCTTC.

The V call is TRBV7-8, the J call TRBJ1-2, with D possibly being TRBD1 (6 bases). Germline V gene lookup returns CDR1 SGHVS and CDR2 FQNEAQ. The CDR3 length is 17 residues. Trimming removed 4 bases from V and 2 bases from J, with 20 bases in between. CDR3 coding DNA: TGTGCCAGCAGCTCCATACCGTCACAGGGCGAGAACTATGGCTACACCTTC. Protein sequence: CASSSIPSQGENYGYTF.

This clone was observed once. The chain combines TRBV4-1 with TRBJ2-7; 7 bases fit TRBD1. Per germline, CDR1 MGHRA and CDR2 YSYEKL. Trimming at V came to 2 bases and at J to 3 bases, leaving 10 bases not matched to a gene. The CDR3 extends over 16 amino acids. As DNA, the CDR3 is TGCGCCAGCAGCCAACGACAGGGTGCGGGCTACTACGAGCAGTACTTC. Encoded protein: CASSQRQGAGYYEQYF.

The chain is built from TRBV6-5 and TRBJ2-1; 7 bases are shared with TRBD1. CDR3 length equals 13 residues. From germline, CDR1 is MNHEY and CDR2 SVGAGI. V was pared by 2 bases and J by 8 bases, with 3 bases of the junction left unmatched. The CDR3 DNA reads as TGTGCCAGCAGTTACCAAGACAGGGATGAGCAGTTCTTC. Its translation: CASSYQDRDEQFF.

V gene TRBV10-3 combines with J gene TRBJ2-2, with 8 positions matching TRBD2. CDR3 length: 17 residues. The J segment lost 3 bases and the V segment lost 4 bases, leaving 10 bases of the junction unmatched. Per germline, CDR1 ENHRY and CDR2 SYGVKD. The CDR3 DNA is TGTGCCATCAGTGGGAGACCTCGGGGGGGCGACACCGGGGAGCTGTTTTTT. Translating gives CAISGRPRGGDTGELFF.

The chain couples TRBV5-1 to TRBJ1-1, with TRBD1 identical over 9 bases. The CDR3 consists of 15 residues. After removal of 4 bases from V and 11 bases from J, the junction contained 15 bases not matched to a gene. Germline lookup yields CDR1 SGHRS and CDR2 YFSETQ. DNA for the CDR3: TGCGCCAGCAGCGCGGAGCCGGGACAGGGAGTGTCTGCTTTCTTT. This encodes CASSAEPGQGVSAFF.

The chain joins TRBV4-1 to TRBJ2-1, with 7 positions matching TRBD2. Germline V gene sequence: CDR1 MGHRA, CDR2 YSYEKL. J lost 1 base, V lost 8 bases, and 8 bases had no gene match. This CDR3 has 15 amino acids. The CDR3 region has the DNA TGCGCCAGCGCGCCCCTAGCGGTTTCCTACAATGAGCAGTTCTTC. Its protein product is CASAPLAVSYNEQFF.

The chain combines TRBV19 with TRBJ2-2, with TRBD2 matching 13 bases. This CDR3 region has 16 residues. The germline gives CDR1 LNHDA, CDR2 SQIVND (reference sequence). J lost 5 bases, V lost 3 bases, and 3 bases had no gene match. For the CDR3, the DNA is TGTGCCAGTAGTATGGGGACTAGCGGGATAACCGGGGAGCTGTTTTTT. This translates into CASSMGTSGITGELFF. Using reference TRBV19 and TRBJ2-2 for the parts outside the CDR3, the full variable domain is DGGITQSPKYLFRKEGQNVTLSCEQNLNHDAMYWYRQDPGQGLRLIYYSQIVNDFQKGDIAEGYSVSREKKESFPLTVTSAQKNPTAFYLCASSMGTSGITGELFFGEGSRLTVL.

The chain is built from TRBV28 and TRBJ1-2, with D perhaps matching TRBD1 (6 bases). Per the germline V gene, CDR1 is MDHEN and CDR2 is SYDVKM. The CDR3 runs 13 residues. V lost 6 bases, J lost 5 bases, and 13 bases lay in between. The CDR3 loop is CASSLTGKYGYTF. The CDR3 DNA sequence: TGTGCCAGCAGCTTGACAGGAAAATATGGCTACACCTTC.

This chain joins TRBV7-9 and TRBJ2-1; D is undetermined. The CDR3 loop spans 14 amino acids. Germline V CDR1 and CDR2: SEHNR, FQNEAQ (reference sequence). V lost 3 bases and J 5 bases, leaving 11 bases between the germline ends. CDR3 in amino acids: CASSFVSFDNEQFF. CDR3 coding DNA: TGTGCCAGCAGCTTCGTTTCGTTCGACAATGAGCAGTTCTTC.

This clone was recorded once. The chain uses TRBV3-1 (or the pseudogene TRBV3-2) and TRBJ2-7; 9 bases map to TRBD2. The CDR3 is 15 amino acids. V trimming: 4 bases; J trimming: 3 bases; junction bases outside the gene matches: 7. The germline V gene encodes CDR1 LGHDT and CDR2 YNNKEL (reference sequence). The CDR3 protein is CASSPERGAFYEQYF. CDR3 in DNA: TGTGCCAGCAGCCCCGAGCGGGGGGCCTTCTACGAGCAGTACTTC.

This chain connects TRBV7-3 to TRBJ1-1; weak D call: TRBD1 (6 bases). The V gene lost 1 base and the J gene lost 8 bases, with 17 bases spanning the gap. Germline assignment: CDR1 SGHTA and CDR2 FQGTGA. This CDR3 comprises 15 residues. The CDR3 DNA reads as TGTGCCAGCAGCTTAAACCCCGGGGGGGGCGGCGAAGCTTTCTTT. It is translated as CASSLNPGGGGEAFF.

The chain couples TRBV19 to TRBJ1-3; D uncertain. The CDR3 is 14 amino acids. Looked up from germline, CDR1 is LNHDA and CDR2 is SQIVND (reference sequence). V gave up 4 bases and J gave up 0 bases, with 7 bases separating them. For the CDR3, the DNA is TGTGCCAGTAGTACGTCTCGCTCTGGAAACACCATATATTTT. This encodes CASSTSRSGNTIYF.

This clone has just a few counts. The chain uses TRBV10-1 and TRBJ1-2; 7 bases match TRBD1. CDR3 size: 16 residues. J lost 4 bases, V lost 7 bases, and 15 bases had no gene match. Per the germline V gene, CDR1 is WNHNN and CDR2 is SYGVQD (reference sequence). The CDR3 DNA reads TGCGCCAGCACAGGGGGTGCGACCCTTTTCCTCTATGGCTACACCTTC. This gives the protein CASTGGATLFLYGYTF.

The rearrangement uses TRBV6-5 and TRBJ1-1, with 8 bases lining up with TRBD1. The CDR3 sequence is 13 residues long. Trimming cost V 5 bases and J 5 bases; bases outside gene matches: 4. Germline V gives CDR1 MNHEY, CDR2 SVGAGI. The CDR3: CASSRTGRTEAFF. The CDR3, as DNA: TGTGCCAGCAGTAGGACAGGGAGAACTGAAGCTTTCTTT.